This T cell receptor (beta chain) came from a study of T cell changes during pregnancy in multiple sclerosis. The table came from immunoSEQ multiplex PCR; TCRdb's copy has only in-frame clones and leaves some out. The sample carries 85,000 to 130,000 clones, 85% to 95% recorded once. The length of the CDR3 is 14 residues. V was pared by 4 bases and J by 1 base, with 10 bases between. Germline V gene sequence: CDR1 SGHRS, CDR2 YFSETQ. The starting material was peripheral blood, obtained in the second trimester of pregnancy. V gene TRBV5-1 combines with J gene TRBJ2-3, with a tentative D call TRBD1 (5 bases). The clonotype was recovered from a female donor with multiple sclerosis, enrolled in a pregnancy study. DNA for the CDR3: TGCGCCAGCAGCCCGACAGTGGGCACAGATACGCAGTATTTT. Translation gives CASSPTVGTDTQYF.